One and the same sample provided the 15 T cell receptor beta chains below, sequenced in a study of glioma-infiltrating T cells. The iRepertoire nested amplicon-rescue multiplex PCR amplified TCR alpha and beta CDR3s from RNA. MiXCR, applied by TCRdb to the multiplex PCR reads, yields one record per CDR3 protein. This sample carries 90,000 to 110,000 distinct CDR3 sequences, less than 30% of them seen once, and the ten largest clones take 35%. Material for sequencing was glioma tissue, nonneoplastic brain tissue, or PBMCs (not recorded which). The source is a human donor with low-grade glioma or glioblastoma, undergoing nonglioma brain surgery, or in good health (not recorded which).

This clonotype was detected many times. The chain couples TRBV7-3 to TRBJ1-1; D is unclear. V lost 4 bases to trimming and J lost 1 base, with 7 bases between them. The CDR3 loop spans 13 amino acids. Germline V gives CDR1 SGHTA, CDR2 FQGTGA. The CDR3 DNA reads as TGTGCCAGCAGCTGGGCAGCGAACACTGAAGCTTTCTTT. Protein product: CASSWAANTEAFF.

This clonotype has at least ten counts. The V and J genes are TRBV7-2 and TRBJ2-7; TRBD2 is a possible D gene (6 bases). Deletions cut 4 bases from V and 0 bases from J, with 16 bases between. The CDR3 sequence is 16 residues long. Germline-derived CDR1 and CDR2 are SGHTA and FQGNSA. The DNA for the CDR3 is TGTGCCAGCAGCTCCCTCGCCGGGGGACTCTCCTACGAGCAGTACTTC. Translated, it gives CASSSLAGGLSYEQYF.

This clonotype was seen many times. The rearrangement uses TRBV20-1 and TRBJ1-2; 9 bases line up with TRBD1. This CDR3 region has 14 residues. V gave up 4 bases and J gave up 4 bases; unmatched junction bases: 7. Germline-derived CDR1 and CDR2 are DFQATT and SNEGSKA (reference sequence). The CDR3 here is CSAKRDRVFYGYTF. The CDR3 DNA is TGCAGTGCTAAAAGGGACAGGGTATTCTATGGCTACACCTTC.

This clonotype turned up a few times. The V and J genes are TRBV11-3 and TRBJ2-1, with 8 bases aligning to TRBD2. This CDR3 is built from 14 residues. J was trimmed by 4 bases and V by 6 bases; bases with no gene match: 5. The germline CDR1 and CDR2 sequences are SGHNT and YENEEA. CDR3 sequence (DNA): TGTGCCAGCAGTCGTAAGCGGGGGTACAATGAGCAGTTCTTC. The encoded protein is CASSRKRGYNEQFF.

This clonotype was found many times. CDR3 amino acids: CSARDPLGSEAFF. DNA of the CDR3: TGCAGTGCTAGAGATCCATTGGGTTCTGAAGCTTTCTTT. The chain employs TRBV20-1 and TRBJ1-1, with D unresolved. The V gene lost 0 bases and the J gene lost 6 bases, with 11 bases spanning the gap. CDR1 is DFQATT, CDR2 SNEGSKA, per germline (reference sequence). This CDR3 has 13 amino acids.

Remarks on this clonotype: This may stem from a read error, because a much larger clone lies one nucleotide away. The DNA of the CDR3 is TGCGCCAGCGGCTGGACTAGCGGCGAAGAGACCCAGTACTTC. This codes for CASGWTSGEETQYF. The chain joins TRBV5-1 to TRBJ2-5; 10 bases are shared with TRBD2. V shed 7 bases, J shed 3 bases, and the junction held 6 bases outside the gene matches. The CDR3 is made up of 14 amino acids. Germline CDR1 is SGHRS and CDR2 is YFSETQ.

V and J are TRBV6-1 and TRBJ1-1, with D maybe TRBD1 (5 bases). Trimming took 7 bases from V and 4 from J, leaving 19 bases between them. The CDR3 consists of 15 residues. Germline CDR1 reads MNHNS; CDR2 reads SASEGT. CDR3 in DNA: TGTGCCAGCACTCCCTCCGGTACAGGCCCCACTGAAGCTTTCTTT. This sequence encodes CASTPSGTGPTEAFF.

This clonotype was counted at least ten times. The J gene is TRBJ1-2, the V gene TRBV5-1, with TRBD1 matching 8 bases. Germline V gives CDR1 SGHRS, CDR2 YFSETQ. CDR3 size: 17 residues. J was trimmed by 7 bases and V by 0 bases; bases with no gene match: 14. CDR3 in DNA: TGCGCCAGCAGCTTGGAAACCTATGGACAGGGTATAAGTGGCTACACCTTC. Translation: CASSLETYGQGISGYTF.

Points on this clonotype: Possible read error: a much larger clone is one base away. The V call is TRBV4-2, the J call TRBJ2-3; D is undetermined. Germline CDR1 and CDR2: LGHNA and YNFKEQ. The CDR3 consists of 15 residues. V was cut by 1 base and J by 0 bases, with 8 bases left in between. CDR3 sequence: CASSQAALSTDTQYF. CDR3 coding DNA: TGTGCCAGCAGCCAAGCAGCGCTAAGCACAGATACGCAGTATTTT.

Concerning this clonotype: One junction end does not reproduce the germline sequence, and a read error may be involved. This CDR3 reads CATSPRLNPYEQYF. CDR3 DNA: TGTGCCACCAGCCCCCGGCTGAACCCCTACGAGCAATACTTC. The chain links TRBV15 to TRBJ2-7, with D unresolved. CDR3 length: 14 residues. Per the germline V gene, CDR1 is LNHNV and CDR2 is YYDKDF (reference sequence). Together with reference TRBV15 and TRBJ2-7, the CDR3 gives the full variable domain: DAMVIQNPRYQVTQFGKPVTLSCSQTLNHNVMYWYQQKSSQAPKLLFHYYDKDFNNEADTPDNFQSRRPNTSFCFLDIRSPGLGDTAMYLCATSPRLNPYEQYFGPGTRLTVT.

This clonotype was recorded at least ten times. V is TRBV4-3 and J is TRBJ2-7, with D tentatively TRBD1 (6 bases). Germline-derived CDR1 and CDR2 are LGHNA and YSLEER. The CDR3 spans 15 residues. V lost 0 bases and J 0 bases, leaving 9 bases between the germline ends. The CDR3 nucleotides read TGCGCCAGCAGCCAAGAGTGGACAGTCTCCTACGAGCAGTACTTC. Encoded protein: CASSQEWTVSYEQYF.

This chain links TRBV12-3 or TRBV12-4 with TRBJ2-2; no clear D gene. The CDR3 is made up of 15 amino acids. Trimming shortened V by 6 bases and J by 4 bases, and 15 bases separated the two germline ends. The CDR3 region has the DNA TGTGCCAGCAGCCTTGATCCCTTCCGCACCGGGGAGCTGTTTTTT. Residues: CASSLDPFRTGELFF.

The chain combines TRBV3-1 with TRBJ2-7; TRBD1 agrees at 9 bases. Germline trimming cut 5 bases from V and 3 bases from J; bases unmatched to any gene: 8. The CDR3 loop spans 15 amino acids. Germline CDR1 is LGHDT and CDR2 is YNNKEL (reference sequence). The CDR3 DNA sequence: TGTGCCAGCAGCACCCGACAGGGGGGGGTCTACGAGCAGTACTTC. Translating gives CASSTRQGGVYEQYF.

This clonotype has ten or more counts. The chain carries TRBV6-1 and TRBJ1-1; no definite D call. The V and J ends lost 6 bases and 5 bases respectively, with 16 bases between them. From germline, CDR1 is MNHNS and CDR2 SASEGT. CDR3 length: 14 amino acids. CDR3 in amino acids: CASRAGLRRTEAFF. In DNA, the CDR3 is TGTGCCAGCAGAGCGGGTCTTAGGCGGACTGAAGCTTTCTTT.

This clonotype has a single count. Its ends do not fully match the called genes, so a read error is possible. The J gene is TRBJ1-1, the V gene TRBV20-1, with D possibly TRBD1 on 5 matching bases. The J call may be mistaken, given a closer DNA end match to TRBJ2-7. The CDR3 contains 14 residues. Germline CDR1 and CDR2: DFQATT and SNEGSKA (reference sequence). The CDR3 DNA is TGCAGCGCTAGAGATCTGGGGCGCTGGTACGCGCAGTACTTC. Amino acid sequence: CSARDLGRWYAQYF.